The 15 T cell receptor beta chains presented below share a single source sample, sequenced in a study of CD8+ T cells in alopecia areata. Following RNA extraction, reverse transcription yielded cDNA that acted as the sequencing template. The assay was immunoSEQ multiplex PCR, and TCRdb's table has in-frame clones only and misses some. Of about 110,000 clones listed, 55% to 75% are singletons. Source material: CD8+ T cells sorted from blood. The receptors were gathered from a human donor in good health.

This clone has more than one count but fewer than ten. The chain uses TRBV5-6 and TRBJ1-5; the match to TRBD1 covers 11 bases. Germline CDR1 and CDR2: SGHDT and YYEEEE. This CDR3 has 15 amino acids. With 4 bases clipped from V and 5 bases from J, the junction kept 5 bases outside the gene matches. The CDR3 protein is CASSRGTGGYQPQHF. In DNA form, the CDR3 reads TGTGCCAGCAGCCGGGGGACAGGGGGGTATCAGCCCCAGCATTTT. The variable domain in full, with the rest retrieved from reference TRBV5-6 and TRBJ1-5, is DAGVTQSPTHLIKTRGQQVTLRCSPKSGHDTVSWYQQALGQGPQFIFQYYEEEERQRGNFPDRFSGHQFPNYSSELNVNALLLGDSALYLCASSRGTGGYQPQHFGDGTRLSIL.

The chain employs TRBV5-6 and TRBJ2-7, with 9 bases fitting TRBD1. V trimming: 4 bases; J trimming: 2 bases; junction bases outside the gene matches: 4. CDR1 and CDR2 from the germline V gene are SGHDT and YYEEEE. This CDR3 is built from 14 residues. The CDR3, as DNA: TGTGCCAGCAGCCCCGGGACAGGGACCTACGAGCAGTACTTC. As protein: CASSPGTGTYEQYF. The whole variable domain, remainder taken from reference TRBV5-6 and TRBJ2-7, is DAGVTQSPTHLIKTRGQQVTLRCSPKSGHDTVSWYQQALGQGPQFIFQYYEEEERQRGNFPDRFSGHQFPNYSSELNVNALLLGDSALYLCASSPGTGTYEQYFGPGTRLTVT.

The J gene is TRBJ2-1, the V gene TRBV7-9; D is uncertain. Trimming shortened V by 5 bases and J by 13 bases, and 18 bases separated the two germline ends. Germline V gene lookup returns CDR1 SEHNR and CDR2 FQNEAQ (reference sequence). This CDR3 region has 13 residues. The CDR3 here is CASSLNRGSLQFF. CDR3 in DNA: TGTGCCAGCAGCCTGAACCGCGGTTCCCTTCAGTTCTTC.

The chain is built from TRBV11-2 and TRBJ1-1, with no clear D. Germline CDR1 reads SGHAT; CDR2 reads FQNNGV. The CDR3 spans 14 residues. V lost 3 bases to trimming and J lost 1 base, with 9 bases between them. The CDR3 region is CASSFGRGNTEAFF. The CDR3 bases are TGTGCCAGCAGCTTTGGTCGGGGGAACACTGAAGCTTTCTTT.

CDR3: CASEQERFHEQYF. CDR3 coding DNA: TGTGCCAGCGAACAGGAGCGTTTCCACGAGCAGTACTTC. The chain joins TRBV7-2 to TRBJ2-7, with a possible D match to TRBD1 (5 bases). This CDR3 spans 13 amino acids. Deletions cut 8 bases from V and 5 bases from J, with 16 bases between. The germline gives CDR1 SGHTA, CDR2 FQGNSA.

This clone was detected only a few times. The chain has TRBV6-4 and TRBJ2-1; the match to TRBD1 covers 10 bases. Unmatched junction bases numbered 12, after V lost 6 bases and J lost 1 base. CDR3 length: 18 residues. Germline V gene sequence: CDR1 MRHNA, CDR2 SNTAGT. DNA for the CDR3: TGTGCCAGCAGCCGATGGCATCTGGGACAGGGGTCCTACAATGAGCAGTTCTTC. Translation gives CASSRWHLGQGSYNEQFF.

CDR3 region: CASSSGTGGTEAFF. The DNA for the CDR3 is TGCGCCAGCAGCTCCGGGACAGGGGGCACTGAAGCTTTCTTT. The chain employs TRBV4-1 and TRBJ1-1; TRBD1 aligns across 11 bases. The ends lost 5 bases at V and 4 bases at J; junction bases unmatched: 3. The CDR3 runs 14 residues. The V gene's germline CDR1 is MGHRA and CDR2 YSYEKL.

The V gene is TRBV15, the J gene TRBJ2-1; 10 bases are shared with TRBD2. V shed 0 bases and J 7 bases; nucleotides not matched to a gene: 12. Germline CDR1 reads LNHNV; CDR2 reads YYDKDF (reference sequence). The CDR3 loop spans 18 amino acids. This CDR3 reads CATSRDGVHSGGANEQFF. In DNA, the CDR3 is TGTGCCACCAGCAGAGATGGGGTACACAGCGGGGGGGCTAATGAGCAGTTCTTC.

The chain recombines TRBV27 with TRBJ2-1; D is perhaps TRBD1 (6 bases). CDR1 is MNHEY, CDR2 SMNVEV, per germline (reference sequence). This CDR3 is built from 14 residues. Trimming shortened V by 5 bases and J by 5 bases, and 13 bases separated the two germline ends. CDR3 amino acids: CASSPPGHNNEQFF. The CDR3 DNA is TGTGCCAGCAGTCCCCCGGGACACAACAATGAGCAGTTCTTC.

The rearrangement joins TRBV28 to TRBJ2-3; D possibly corresponds to TRBD2 (6 bases). CDR1 is MDHEN, CDR2 SYDVKM, per germline. The length of the CDR3 is 16 residues. The V end was cut by 2 bases, the J end by 4 bases, with 16 bases between. The CDR3 DNA reads as TGTGCCAGCAGTTTAATCGCGGGGCGGGGTGCAGATACGCAGTATTTT. It translates to CASSLIAGRGADTQYF.

V usage is TRBV11-2 and J usage is TRBJ1-4, with 8 bases aligning to TRBD1. After removal of 4 bases from V and 7 bases from J, the junction contained 8 bases not matched to a gene. Germline CDR1 is SGHAT and CDR2 is FQNNGV. The CDR3 is made up of 15 amino acids. The CDR3 nucleotides are TGTGCCAGCAGCTCTGGGACAGGTCTTAGTGAAAAACTGTTTTTT. Amino acids: CASSSGTGLSEKLFF.

This clone has a handful of counts. This chain uses TRBV30 with TRBJ1-5, with D hard to call. Germline-derived CDR1 and CDR2 are GTSNPN and SVGIG (reference sequence). The CDR3 consists of 14 residues. V gave up 5 bases and J gave up 3 bases, with 14 bases separating them. The CDR3 region is CAWAGGSANQPQHF. CDR3 DNA sequence: TGTGCCTGGGCTGGCGGGTCCGCCAATCAGCCCCAGCATTTT.

The gene calls are TRBV11-2 and TRBJ2-7; D possibly matches TRBD1 or TRBD2 (5 bases each). Trimming cost V 5 bases and J 2 bases, with 16 bases left between them. CDR1 and CDR2 (germline): SGHAT, FQNNGV. CDR3 length equals 15 residues. In DNA, the CDR3 is TGTGCCAGCAGCGACCGGGACCGTCGTCCCTACGAGCAGTACTTC. Protein sequence: CASSDRDRRPYEQYF.

The chain couples TRBV25-1 to TRBJ1-1; D unclear. V gave up 6 bases and J gave up 1 base, with 15 bases separating them. Germline CDR1 reads MGHDK; CDR2 reads SYGVNS. CDR3 size: 15 residues. The CDR3 coding sequence is TGTGCCAGCAGCAACTTGGGCAGCTCGAACACTGAAGCTTTCTTT. It codes for CASSNLGSSNTEAFF. The whole variable domain, filled in from reference TRBV25-1 and TRBJ1-1, reads EADIYQTPRYLVIGTGKKITLECSQTMGHDKMYWYQQDPGMELHLIHYSYGVNSTEKGDLSSESTVSRIRTEHFPLTLESARPSHTSQYLCASSNLGSSNTEAFFGQGTRLTVV.

The J gene is TRBJ2-7, the V gene TRBV10-2, with 7 bases identical to TRBD1. The V gene's germline CDR1 is WSHSY and CDR2 SAAADI. The CDR3 is 16 amino acids. V was clipped by 0 bases and J by 2 bases; unmatched bases: 7. CDR3 protein: CASSESWATGTYEQYF. The CDR3, as DNA: TGCGCCAGCAGTGAGTCTTGGGCGACAGGGACCTACGAGCAGTACTTC.